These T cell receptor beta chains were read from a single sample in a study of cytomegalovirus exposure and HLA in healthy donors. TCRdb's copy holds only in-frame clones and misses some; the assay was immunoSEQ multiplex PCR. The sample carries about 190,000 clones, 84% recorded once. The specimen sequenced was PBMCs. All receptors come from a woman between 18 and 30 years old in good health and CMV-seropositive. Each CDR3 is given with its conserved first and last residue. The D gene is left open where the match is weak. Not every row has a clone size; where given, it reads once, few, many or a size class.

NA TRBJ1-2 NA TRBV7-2 TGTGCCAGCAGCCCAGGGACATACACTAACTATGGCTACACCTTC CASSPGTYTNYGYTF
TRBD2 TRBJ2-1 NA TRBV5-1 TGCGCCAGCAGCCTTAGCGGGGGCTGGTTCGATGAGCAGTTCTTC CASSLSGGWFDEQFF
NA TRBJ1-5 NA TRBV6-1 TGTGCCAGCAGTCGGGTAAGCAATCAGCCCCAGCATTTT CASSRVSNQPQHF
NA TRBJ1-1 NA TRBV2 TGTGCCAGCAGTTCCCTTTTCGGGGAACTGAACACTGAAGCTTTCTTT CASSSLFGELNTEAFF
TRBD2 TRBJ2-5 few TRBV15 TGTGCCACCAGCAGAGCAACTAGCGTACAGACCCAGTACTTC CATSRATSVQTQYF
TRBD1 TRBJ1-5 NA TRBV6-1 TGTGCCAGCCGGACAGGAGGAGGCCAGCCCCAGCATTTT CASRTGGGQPQHF
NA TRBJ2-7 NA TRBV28 TGTGCCAGCGGGGACCGGACAGCTTCCTACGAGCAGTACTTC CASGDRTASYEQYF
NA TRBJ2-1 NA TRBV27 TGTGCCAGCAGTTTACGCCAGGGGGGCAACAATGAGCAGTTCTTC CASSLRQGGNNEQFF
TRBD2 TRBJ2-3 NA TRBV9 TGTGCCAGCAGCGTACCGAGCGGGGGTGGCACAGATACGCAGTATTTT CASSVPSGGGTDTQYF
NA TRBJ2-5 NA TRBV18 TGTGCCAGCTCACCCACATGGTACCAAGAGACCCAGTACTTC CASSPTWYQETQYF
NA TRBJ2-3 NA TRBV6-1 TGTGCCAGCAGTGAAGATTATTTCAGACAGACCAGCACAGATACGCAGTATTTT CASSEDYFRQTSTDTQYF
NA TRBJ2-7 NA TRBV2 TGTGCCAGCAGTGCGCCGACAGGTCCGGTTTTC CASSAPTGPVF
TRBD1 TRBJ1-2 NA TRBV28 TGTGCCAGCAGCTCGACAGGGGGTACGGGCTACACCTTC CASSSTGGTGYTF
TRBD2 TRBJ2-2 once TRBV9 TGTGCCAGCAGCGTAGGAGCTAGCGGGGGACACACCGGGGAGCTGTTTTTT CASSVGASGGHTGELFF
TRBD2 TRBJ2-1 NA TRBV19 TGTGCCAGTGGGCGGACTAGCGATTCCTACAATGAGCAGTTCTTC CASGRTSDSYNEQFF
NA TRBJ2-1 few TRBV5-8 TGTGCCAGCAGTGTTTCGGCAGGGTACAATGAGCAGTTCTTC CASSVSAGYNEQFF
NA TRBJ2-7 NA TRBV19 TGTGCCAGTAGTATAGGTCCCACCTACGAGCAGTACTTC CASSIGPTYEQYF
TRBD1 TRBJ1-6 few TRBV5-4 TGTGCCACCGAGCTCCGACAGGGGGCCATACATTCACCCCTCCACTTT CATELRQGAIHSPLHF
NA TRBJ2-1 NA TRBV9 TGTGCCAGCAGCGTAGGCGGAAGCAATGAGCAGTTCTTC CASSVGGSNEQFF
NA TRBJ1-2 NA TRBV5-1 TGCGCCAGCAGCTCCCATAGCGGGAACGGTGGCTACACCTTC CASSSHSGNGGYTF
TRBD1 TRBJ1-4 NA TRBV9 TGTGCCAGCAGCGTAGCGGGACAGACTAATGAAAAACTGTTTTTT CASSVAGQTNEKLFF
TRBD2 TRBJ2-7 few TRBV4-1 TGCGCCAGCAGCCAGGACCAATCCACGACTAGCTTGGACGAGCAGTACTTC CASSQDQSTTSLDEQYF
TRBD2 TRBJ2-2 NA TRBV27 TGTGCCAGCAGTTTTGTAGCGGGGGGGCGGGACACCGGGGAGCTGTTTTTT CASSFVAGGRDTGELFF
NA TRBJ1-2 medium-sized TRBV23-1 TGCGCCAGCATTACGAACAGAGACTATGGCTACACCTTC CASITNRDYGYTF
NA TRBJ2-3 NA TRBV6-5 TGTGCCAGCAGTTCCCGTGGTCTAGCTGTAGATACGCAGTATTTT CASSSRGLAVDTQYF
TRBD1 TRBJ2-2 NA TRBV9 TGTGCCAGCAGCGTAAGTGGAGGGACAGGGTCTCGTGTCGGGGAGCTGTTTTTT CASSVSGGTGSRVGELFF
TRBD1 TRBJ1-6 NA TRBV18 TGTGCCAGCTCACCCTCTTCCTTGACAGGGGGCGATTCACCCCTCCACTTT CASSPSSLTGGDSPLHF
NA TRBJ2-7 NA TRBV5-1 TGCGCCAGCAGCTATGTCCAGTTGGGGGGCGAGCAGTACTTC CASSYVQLGGEQYF
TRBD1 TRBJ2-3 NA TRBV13 TGTGCCAGCAGCTTAACAACCGGGACAGGGGGAGATACGCAGTATTTT CASSLTTGTGGDTQYF
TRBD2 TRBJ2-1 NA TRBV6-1 TGTGCCAGCAGTGCTCTAGCGGGGGGCTACAATGAGCAGTTCTTC CASSALAGGYNEQFF
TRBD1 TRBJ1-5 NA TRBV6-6 TGTGCCAGCAGTACCCGGACAGGGAGGGCTCAGCCCCAGCATTTT CASSTRTGRAQPQHF
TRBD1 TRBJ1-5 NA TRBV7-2 TGTGCCAGCAGCCCGTCTCGACAGGGTATAGGCAATCAGCCCCAGCATTTT CASSPSRQGIGNQPQHF
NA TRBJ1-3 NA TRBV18 TGTGCCAGCTCACCAGCCGGGACATTAAGAAACACCATATATTTT CASSPAGTLRNTIYF
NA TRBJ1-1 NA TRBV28 TGTGCCAGCAGTTTAGCGGCCTCTGTGGGCACTGAAGCTTTCTTT CASSLAASVGTEAFF
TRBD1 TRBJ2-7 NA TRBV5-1 TGCGCCAGCAGCCCGCGGACAGGGGGGGCCTACGAGCAGTACTTC CASSPRTGGAYEQYF
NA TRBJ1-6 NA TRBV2 TGTGCCAGCAGAGGGGAATCCATAACACCCCTCCACTTT CASRGESITPLHF
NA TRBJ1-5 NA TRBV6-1 TGTGCCAGCAGTGAAATCCGTCTAATTAGCAATCAGCCCCAGCATTTT CASSEIRLISNQPQHF
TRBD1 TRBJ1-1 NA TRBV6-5 TGTGCCAGCAATGCGCCAGGGGGCACTGAAGCTTTCTTT CASNAPGGTEAFF
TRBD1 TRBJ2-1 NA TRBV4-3 TGCGCCAGCAGCCAAGGGACAGGGGGGTCCTACAATGAGCAGTTCTTC CASSQGTGGSYNEQFF
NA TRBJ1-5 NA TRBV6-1 TGTGCCAGCAGTGAAGCGTCACGCGGTCAGCCCCAGCATTTT CASSEASRGQPQHF
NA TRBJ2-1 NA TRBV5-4 TGTGCCAGCAGCTTGGCAGGGCCTATATCCTACAATGAGCAGTTCTTC CASSLAGPISYNEQFF
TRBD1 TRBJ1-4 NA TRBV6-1 TGTGCCAGCAGTGAGCTCAGGGACAGGGAATGGTTTTTT CASSELRDREWFF
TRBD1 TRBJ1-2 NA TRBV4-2 TGTGCCAGCAGCCAAGATCACGGGAGGACAGGGGGTGGCTACACCTTC CASSQDHGRTGGGYTF
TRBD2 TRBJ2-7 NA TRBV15 TGTGCCACCAGCGCTAGCGGGATCTCCTACGAGCAGTACTTC CATSASGISYEQYF
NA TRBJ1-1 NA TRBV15 TGTGCCACCAGCAGAGACCGCCAGGGCTCGGGAGCTTTCTTT CATSRDRQGSGAFF
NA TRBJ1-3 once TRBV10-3 TGTGCCATCAGTGAGTCGAGTCCGTCTGGAAACACCATATATTTT CAISESSPSGNTIYF
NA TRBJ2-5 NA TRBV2 TGTGCCAGCAAGTCGCGCGGGTTTCCTCAAGAGACCCAGTACTTC CASKSRGFPQETQYF
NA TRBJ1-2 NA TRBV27 TGTGCCAGCAGTTTCGGCCCGGAGGGGGGCTACACCTTC CASSFGPEGGYTF
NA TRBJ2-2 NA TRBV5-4 TGTGCCAGCAGCCCAGGAAGGGGGTCGAACACCGGGGAGCTGTTTTTT CASSPGRGSNTGELFF
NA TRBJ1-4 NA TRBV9 TGTGCCAGCAGCGTAGGCGTAGGGGGTGAAAAACTGTTTTTT CASSVGVGGEKLFF
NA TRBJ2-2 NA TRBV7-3 TGTGCCAGCAGCTTATCCTGGAACACCGGGGAGCTGTTTTTT CASSLSWNTGELFF
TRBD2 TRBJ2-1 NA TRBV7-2 TGTGCCAGCAGTCTAGCGGGGGGGCGATACGGTGAGCAGTTCTTC CASSLAGGRYGEQFF